These 28 T cell receptor beta chains originate from one sample sequenced in a study of monozygotic twins with inflammatory bowel disease (dated by TCRdb to the late 2010s). Library method: 5' RACE. Instrument on record: Illumina HiSeq 2500. TCRdb reprocessed the reads; each CDR3 protein sequence makes one entry, and DNA is unavailable. For this sample, the table gives around 410,000 distinct CDR3 sequences. The ten largest clones add up to 2.4% of the sample. Sequencing used blood. These receptors all stem from a human donor with ulcerative colitis or Crohn's disease, or a healthy co-twin of an affected twin (not recorded which).

The CDR3 sequence is CSAPGSANTGELFF. V gene TRBV20-1 combines with J gene TRBJ2-2. Looked up from germline, CDR1 is DFQATT and CDR2 is SNEGSKA (reference sequence). CDR3 length: 14 residues.

J is TRBJ1-6 and V is TRBV12-3 or TRBV12-4. The CDR3 is 15 residues long. The CDR3 sequence: CASSLPSSYNSPLHF.

The chain links TRBV10-3 to TRBJ2-2. Per the germline V gene, CDR1 is ENHRY and CDR2 is SYGVKD. The CDR3 length is 11 residues. The CDR3: CAIRVDGRLFF.

This sequence joins TRBV20-1 and TRBJ1-5; TCRdb outputs TRBD1, but without DNA this stays unchecked. Germline CDR1 DFQATT, CDR2 SNEGSKA (reference sequence). The CDR3 runs 12 residues. The CDR3 region is CSASLGGQPQHF.

This rearrangement joins TRBV6-2 or TRBV6-3 to TRBJ2-1. The CDR3 loop spans 11 amino acids. Germline CDR1 and CDR2: MNHEY and SVGEGT. CDR3 residues: CASNRRNEQFF.

The chain couples TRBV14 to TRBJ2-3; no DNA is available, so the TRBD2 call from TCRdb remains unchecked. The CDR3 contains 13 residues. The germline V gene has CDR1 SGHDN and CDR2 FVKESK. The CDR3 spells CASTRRFTDTQYF. The full variable domain, in which reference TRBV14 and TRBJ2-3 provide the parts outside the CDR3, is EAGVTQFPSHSVIEKGQTVTLRCDPISGHDNLYWYRRVMGKEIKFLLHFVKESKQDESGMPNNRFLAERTGGTYSTLKVQPAELEDSGVYFCASTRRFTDTQYFGPGTRLTVL.

V is TRBV6-1 and J is TRBJ1-6. This CDR3 contains 15 residues. CDR1 is MNHNS, CDR2 SASEGT, per germline. CDR3 residues: CASNGDSSYNSPLHF.

This chain links TRBV10-3 with TRBJ2-1; TCRdb reports TRBD1, a call that lacks DNA to check it against. Germline V gives CDR1 ENHRY, CDR2 SYGVKD. The length of the CDR3 is 16 residues. CDR3 protein: CAIRRQGFSSYNEQFF.

The rearrangement links TRBV7-9 to TRBJ1-6; TCRdb outputs TRBD1, but without DNA this stays unchecked. CDR3 size: 15 residues. CDR1 is SEHNR and CDR2 is FQNEAQ in the germline V gene (reference sequence). CDR3 protein: CASSFPTGGWAPLHF.

The J gene is TRBJ1-5, the V gene TRBV18. In germline, CDR1 is KGHSH, CDR2 LQKENI. The CDR3 loop spans 13 amino acids. The CDR3 sequence is CASSLHSNQPQHF.

V is TRBV20-1 and J is TRBJ2-3; TCRdb picks TRBD1, but there is no DNA to check that call. This CDR3 comprises 15 residues. Germline assignment: CDR1 DFQATT and CDR2 SNEGSKA (reference sequence). The chain's CDR3 is CSASRVQGGSDTQYF.

This chain connects TRBV20-1 to TRBJ2-4; TCRdb selects TRBD2, and the lack of DNA leaves this call unchecked. CDR3 size: 19 residues. Germline CDR1 reads DFQATT; CDR2 reads SNEGSKA (reference sequence). Here the CDR3 reads CSAPESFRGGAFVKNIQYF.

V is TRBV6-5 and J is TRBJ2-1; the TCRdb call, TRBD2, lacks DNA for checking. Germline V gene lookup returns CDR1 MNHEY and CDR2 SVGAGI. The length of the CDR3 is 16 residues. The CDR3 is CASSYGRVNRYNEQFF.

This chain links TRBV7-2 with TRBJ2-1. CDR1 is SGHTA, CDR2 FQGNSA, per germline. This CDR3 region has 15 residues. The chain's CDR3 is CASSYDRASYNEQFF.

CDR3 region: CASRASGVYNGQFF. V and J are TRBV6-1 and TRBJ2-1; checking the TCRdb D call of TRBD2 is not possible without DNA. Germline V gene lookup returns CDR1 MNHNS and CDR2 SASEGT. This CDR3 is built from 14 residues.

The chain carries TRBV20-1 and TRBJ1-2; there is no DNA to check the TCRdb D call of TRBD1. Germline CDR1 DFQATT, CDR2 SNEGSKA (reference sequence). CDR3 length: 13 amino acids. The CDR3 sequence is CSARGQGVYGYTF.

The V and J genes are TRBV5-4 and TRBJ2-1; the TCRdb call, TRBD2, lacks DNA for checking. Germline V gene sequence: CDR1 SGHNT, CDR2 YYREEE (reference sequence). This CDR3 is 15 amino acids long. CDR3: CASSPDPSRNNEQFF. Together with reference TRBV5-4 and TRBJ2-1, the CDR3 gives the full variable domain: ETGVTQSPTHLIKTRGQQVTLRCSSQSGHNTVSWYQQALGQGPQFIFQYYREEENGRGNFPPRFSGLQFPNYSSELNVNALELDDSALYLCASSPDPSRNNEQFFGPGTRLTVL.

This rearrangement joins TRBV7-9 to TRBJ1-2. CDR1 is SEHNR and CDR2 is FQNEAQ in the germline V gene (reference sequence). The CDR3 extends over 13 amino acids. CDR3 loop: CASSHDGSVGYTF.

This chain uses TRBV27 with TRBJ1-6; TCRdb names TRBD1, which stays unverified in the absence of DNA. This CDR3 spans 15 amino acids. Germline V gives CDR1 MNHEY, CDR2 SMNVEV (reference sequence). The CDR3 loop reads CASNPQAGVNSPLHF.

The chain joins TRBV24-1 to TRBJ2-3. The CDR3 runs 14 residues. CDR1 KGHDR and CDR2 SFDVKD come from the germline V gene. CDR3 residues: CATSEPSSTDTQYF.

This chain joins TRBV7-2 and TRBJ2-1; TCRdb picks TRBD2, but there is no DNA to check that call. From germline, CDR1 is SGHTA and CDR2 FQGNSA. The CDR3 contains 16 residues. Here the CDR3 reads CASSYWDSGIGNEQFF. The variable domain in full, with the rest retrieved from reference TRBV7-2 and TRBJ2-1, is GAGVSQSPSNKVTEKGKDVELRCDPISGHTALYWYRQSLGQGLEFLIYFQGNSAPDKSGLPSDRFSAERTGGSVSTLTIQRTQQEDSAVYLCASSYWDSGIGNEQFFGPGTRLTVL.

This chain connects TRBV4-1 to TRBJ1-5. Per the germline V gene, CDR1 is MGHRA and CDR2 is YSYEKL. The CDR3 has 14 amino acids. The CDR3 here is CASSQKSSNQPQHF.

The chain links TRBV9 to TRBJ2-4; TCRdb indicates TRBD1, and absent DNA this call remains unverified. There are 16 residues in the CDR3. From germline, CDR1 is SGDLS and CDR2 YYNGEE. The CDR3 loop reads CASSVDRGGAKNIQYF. Together with reference TRBV9 and TRBJ2-4, the CDR3 gives the full variable domain: DSGVTQTPKHLITATGQRVTLRCSPRSGDLSVYWYQQSLDQGLQFLIQYYNGEERAKGNILERFSAQQFPDLHSELNLSSLELGDSALYFCASSVDRGGAKNIQYFGAGTRLSVL.

The chain carries TRBV20-1 and TRBJ1-5; checking the TCRdb D call of TRBD1 is not possible without DNA. Germline-derived CDR1 and CDR2 are DFQATT and SNEGSKA (reference sequence). The CDR3 spans 15 residues. CDR3: CSARDGTVSNQPQHF.

The chain has TRBV12-3 or TRBV12-4 and TRBJ1-2; TCRdb returns TRBD1, unconfirmable since there is no DNA. The CDR3 sequence is 13 residues long. The CDR3 loop reads CASSRRTAYGYTF.

The chain combines TRBV4-1 with TRBJ1-6. Per the germline V gene, CDR1 is MGHRA and CDR2 is YSYEKL. This CDR3 contains 16 residues. The CDR3 region is CASSQQGQNPNSPLHF.

The V gene is TRBV20-1, the J gene TRBJ2-1. The CDR3 is 15 residues long. The germline gives CDR1 DFQATT, CDR2 SNEGSKA (reference sequence). The CDR3 spells CSARPGYSSYNEQFF.

This chain links TRBV19 with TRBJ2-5; there is no DNA to check the TCRdb D call of TRBD1. Germline CDR1 LNHDA, CDR2 SQIVND (reference sequence). The CDR3 loop spans 17 amino acids. The CDR3 protein is CASSMAPGGWDQETQYF.